The source of this T cell receptor beta chain is a study of monozygotic twins with inflammatory bowel disease. Points from the study as a whole: Repertoire similarity did not differ between concordant and discordant twins, possibly owing to limited power. By inverse Simpson index, TCRbeta diversity was lower in IBD patients than in healthy co-twins.

Collection of an approximately 2.5 ml blood sample took place per donor. Germline CDR1 reads MNHNS; CDR2 reads SASEGT. The CDR3 is 14 residues long. On this clonotype itself: Antigen unknown.

TCRdb re-called the 5' RACE reads; every CDR3 protein appears as one record, without DNA. With approximately 400,000 distinct CDR3 sequences in the sample, the ten largest clones hold 2.6%. The V call is TRBV6-1, the J call TRBJ1-1; the D call of TRBD1 rests on TCRdb alone, since no DNA is present to check it. The receptor was isolated from a human donor with ulcerative colitis or Crohn's disease, or a healthy co-twin of an affected twin (not recorded which). The material sequenced was blood. The CDR3 region is CASKGNRKNTEAFF.